The 16 T cell receptor beta chains below come from one sample, sequenced in a study of cytomegalovirus exposure and HLA in healthy donors. PCR was performed using 60 Vbeta and 13 Jbeta primers. The table came from immunoSEQ multiplex PCR; TCRdb's copy has only in-frame clones and leaves some out. The table lists around 180,000 clones, 75% to 85% of them singletons. The sequenced sample consisted of PBMCs. These receptors all come from a man aged 30 to 39 in good health and CMV-seropositive.

The rearrangement links TRBV6-5 to TRBJ2-7, with 13 positions matching TRBD2. The trim removed 5 bases at V and 5 bases at J, leaving 3 bases unmatched. This CDR3 has 14 residues. The V gene's germline CDR1 is MNHEY and CDR2 SVGAGI. The CDR3 reads CASSELAGGHEQYF. Here the CDR3 DNA reads TGTGCCAGCAGTGAACTAGCGGGGGGGCACGAGCAGTACTTC.

The rearrangement joins TRBV5-4 to TRBJ2-7; 8 bases are shared with TRBD2. CDR1 SGHNT and CDR2 YYREEE come from the germline V gene (reference sequence). V lost 2 bases, J lost 6 bases, and 10 bases stayed unmatched. The CDR3 spans 15 residues. Written as DNA, the CDR3 is TGTGCCAGCAGCTTATATCGGGGGGGCATGGGCGAGCAGTACTTC. It is translated as CASSLYRGGMGEQYF.

The J gene is TRBJ1-2, the V gene TRBV5-5; tentative D call: TRBD1 (5 bases). The CDR3 has 15 amino acids. V shed 5 bases and J shed 1 base, with 15 bases lying between them. Germline V gives CDR1 SGHKS, CDR2 YYEKEE (reference sequence). CDR3 in amino acids: CASSFGGGDNYGYTF. The CDR3 DNA reads as TGTGCCAGCAGTTTCGGGGGAGGGGATAACTATGGCTACACCTTC. Using reference TRBV5-5 and TRBJ1-2 for the parts outside the CDR3, the full variable domain is DAGVTQSPTHLIKTRGQQVTLRCSPISGHKSVSWYQQVLGQGPQFIFQYYEKEERGRGNFPDRFSARQFPNYSSELNVNALLLGDSALYLCASSFGGGDNYGYTFGSGTRLTVV.

The rearrangement joins TRBV13 to TRBJ1-3; 7 nucleotides agree with TRBD1. The CDR3 length is 14 residues. After removal of 3 bases from V and 4 bases from J, the junction contained 3 bases not matched to a gene. Per the germline V gene, CDR1 is PRHDT and CDR2 is FYEKMQ (reference sequence). The CDR3 reads CASSFSTGGNTIYF. CDR3 DNA: TGTGCCAGCAGCTTCTCGACAGGGGGAAACACCATATATTTT.

V is TRBV11-3 and J is TRBJ2-7; no reliable D call. Deletions cut 4 bases from V and 4 bases from J, with 14 bases between. The CDR3 has 14 amino acids. Germline CDR1 is SGHNT and CDR2 is YENEEA. The CDR3, as DNA: TGTGCCAGCAGCTCCCGATCAAACTCGTACGAGCAGTACTTC. It codes for CASSSRSNSYEQYF. The full variable domain, in which reference TRBV11-3 and TRBJ2-7 provide the parts outside the CDR3, is EAGVVQSPRYKIIEKKQPVAFWCNPISGHNTLYWYLQNLGQGPELLIRYENEEAVDDSQLPKDRFSAERLKGVDSTLKIQPAELGDSAVYLCASSSRSNSYEQYFGPGTRLTVT.

The V call is TRBV9, the J call TRBJ2-7; 9 bases agree with TRBD1. The V gene's germline CDR1 is SGDLS and CDR2 YYNGEE. The ends lost 3 bases at V and 4 bases at J; junction bases unmatched: 8. This CDR3 has 15 residues. This chain's CDR3 is CASSAGQGFQYEQYF. CDR3 DNA: TGTGCCAGCAGCGCCGGACAGGGGTTTCAGTACGAGCAGTACTTC.

This clone has a handful of counts. The chain is built from TRBV19 and TRBJ2-1; 11 bases agree with TRBD2. Trimming cost V 0 bases and J 3 bases; bases outside gene matches: 10. Germline values: CDR1 LNHDA, CDR2 SQIVND (reference sequence). The CDR3 has 19 residues. CDR3 protein: CASSIDRSAGLAGYNEQFF. CDR3 DNA sequence: TGTGCCAGTAGTATAGACCGTTCGGCCGGACTAGCGGGCTACAATGAGCAGTTCTTC.

V and J are TRBV12-5 and TRBJ2-2, with D possibly being TRBD1 (6 bases). V shed 5 bases and J shed 0 bases, with 10 bases lying between them. The CDR3 runs 15 residues. Germline V lookup: CDR1 LGHNT, CDR2 FRNRAP. The CDR3 region is CASGLRTANTGELFF. CDR3 sequence (DNA): TGTGCTAGTGGTCTAAGGACAGCGAACACCGGGGAGCTGTTTTTT.

This chain joins TRBV29-1 and TRBJ2-5; maybe TRBD1 (6 bases). The CDR3 length is 13 residues. The V gene lost 5 bases and the J gene lost 2 bases, with 12 bases spanning the gap. The germline gives CDR1 SQVTM, CDR2 ANQGSEA. CDR3 sequence: CSVRTVLQETQYF. CDR3 in DNA: TGCAGCGTTAGGACAGTACTACAAGAGACCCAGTACTTC.

V usage is TRBV7-9 and J usage is TRBJ2-1; possible D gene TRBD2, 5 bases. Deletions cut 0 bases from V and 1 base from J, with 10 bases between. The CDR3 is made up of 16 amino acids. Germline CDR1 is SEHNR and CDR2 is FQNEAQ (reference sequence). The CDR3 DNA is TGTGCCAGCAGCTTAGCCGGAGGCGGGTCCTACAATGAGCAGTTCTTC. Translation gives CASSLAGGGSYNEQFF.

The rearrangement uses TRBV5-6 and TRBJ2-7; weak D call: TRBD2 (5 bases). This CDR3 comprises 14 residues. Germline assignment: CDR1 SGHDT and CDR2 YYEEEE. Trimming removed 4 bases from V and 5 bases from J, with 16 bases in between. In DNA, the CDR3 is TGTGCCAGCAGCGCGGGCCATCGGCCGGACGAGCAGTACTTC. Protein product: CASSAGHRPDEQYF.

This chain joins TRBV25-1 and TRBJ1-1; D not certain. The CDR3 runs to 14 residues. V was pared by 2 bases and J by 2 bases, with 9 bases between. Germline CDR1 reads MGHDK; CDR2 reads SYGVNS. The CDR3, as DNA: TGTGCCAGCAGTGAACATAACAGTAACACTGAAGCTTTCTTT. Residues: CASSEHNSNTEAFF.

CDR3 bases: TGTGCCAGCAGTGGACCCGAAGATGGGCCGAGCACTGAAGCTTTCTTT. Translating it yields CASSGPEDGPSTEAFF. The V call is TRBV2, the J call TRBJ1-1, with unresolved D. The V gene lost 4 bases and the J gene lost 4 bases, with 19 bases spanning the gap. Germline V gene sequence: CDR1 SNHLY, CDR2 FYNNEI. The CDR3 runs 16 residues.

Only one count was recorded for this clone. The chain employs TRBV6-1 and TRBJ1-1; D uncertain. Trimming shortened V by 7 bases and J by 3 bases, and 9 bases separated the two germline ends. Germline V gene sequence: CDR1 MNHNS, CDR2 SASEGT. There are 12 residues in the CDR3. CDR3 sequence (DNA): TGTGCCAGCAATTCTCAGTACACTGAAGCTTTCTTT. Protein product: CASNSQYTEAFF.

The gene calls are TRBV15 and TRBJ2-1, with TRBD2 matching over 15 bases. CDR3 length: 18 amino acids. Germline-derived CDR1 and CDR2 are LNHNV and YYDKDF (reference sequence). The trim removed 7 bases at V and 4 bases at J, leaving 11 bases unmatched. Here the CDR3 DNA reads TGTGCCACCAAGTACGGGACTAGCGGGGGGCGGGGGTACAATGAGCAGTTCTTC. Its protein is CATKYGTSGGRGYNEQFF. Using reference TRBV15 and TRBJ2-1 for the parts outside the CDR3, the full variable domain is DAMVIQNPRYQVTQFGKPVTLSCSQTLNHNVMYWYQQKSSQAPKLLFHYYDKDFNNEADTPDNFQSRRPNTSFCFLDIRSPGLGDTAMYLCATKYGTSGGRGYNEQFFGPGTRLTVL.

The chain links TRBV28 to TRBJ2-7; a possible D gene is TRBD2 (5 bases). The CDR3 is 16 residues long. The germline CDR1 and CDR2 sequences are MDHEN and SYDVKM. V was trimmed by 1 base and J by 0 bases, leaving 13 bases between them. The CDR3 spells CASSLFGSDASYEQYF. The CDR3 nucleotides are TGTGCCAGCAGTTTATTCGGTAGCGATGCCTCCTACGAGCAGTACTTC.